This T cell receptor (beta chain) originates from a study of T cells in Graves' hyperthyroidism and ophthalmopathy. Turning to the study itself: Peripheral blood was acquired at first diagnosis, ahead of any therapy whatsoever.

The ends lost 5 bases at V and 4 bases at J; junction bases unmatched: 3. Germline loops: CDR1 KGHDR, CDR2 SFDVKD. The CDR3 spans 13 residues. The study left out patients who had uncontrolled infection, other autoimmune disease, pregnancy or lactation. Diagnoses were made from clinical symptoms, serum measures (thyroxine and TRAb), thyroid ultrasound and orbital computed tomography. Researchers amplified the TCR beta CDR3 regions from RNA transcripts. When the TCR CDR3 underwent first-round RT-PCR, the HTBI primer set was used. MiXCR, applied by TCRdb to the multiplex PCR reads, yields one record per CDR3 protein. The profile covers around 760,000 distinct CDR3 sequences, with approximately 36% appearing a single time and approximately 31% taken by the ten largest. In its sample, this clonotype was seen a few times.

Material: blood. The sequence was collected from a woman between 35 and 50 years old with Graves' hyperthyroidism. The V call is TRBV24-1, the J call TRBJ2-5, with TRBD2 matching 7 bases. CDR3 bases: TGTGCCACCAGTGTAGGCGGGAGAGAGACCCAGTACTTC. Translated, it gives CATSVGGRETQYF.